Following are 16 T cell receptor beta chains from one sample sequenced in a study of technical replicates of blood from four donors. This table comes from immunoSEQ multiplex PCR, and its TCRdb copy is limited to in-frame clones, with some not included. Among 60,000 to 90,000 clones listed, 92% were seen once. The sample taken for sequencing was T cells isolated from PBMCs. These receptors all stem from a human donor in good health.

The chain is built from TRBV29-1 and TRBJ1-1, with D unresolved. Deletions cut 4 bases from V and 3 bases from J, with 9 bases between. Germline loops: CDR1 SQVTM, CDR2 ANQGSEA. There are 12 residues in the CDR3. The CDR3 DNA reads TGCAGCGTTGGATGGGGAGACACTGAAGCTTTCTTT. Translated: CSVGWGDTEAFF.

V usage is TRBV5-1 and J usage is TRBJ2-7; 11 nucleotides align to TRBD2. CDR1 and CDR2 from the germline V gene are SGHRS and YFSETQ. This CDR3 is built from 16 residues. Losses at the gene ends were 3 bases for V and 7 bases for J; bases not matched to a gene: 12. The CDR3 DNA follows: TGCGCCAGCAGCTATACTAGCGGGAGACGAAAAGAAGAGCAGTACTTC. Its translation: CASSYTSGRRKEEQYF.

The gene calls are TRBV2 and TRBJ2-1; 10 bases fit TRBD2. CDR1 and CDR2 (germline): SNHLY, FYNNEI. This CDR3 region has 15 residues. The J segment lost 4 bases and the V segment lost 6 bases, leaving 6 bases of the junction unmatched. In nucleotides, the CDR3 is TGTGCCAGCAGCTACCTAGCGGGAGCATACAATGAGCAGTTCTTC. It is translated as CASSYLAGAYNEQFF. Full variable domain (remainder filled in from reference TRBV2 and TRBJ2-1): EPEVTQTPSHQVTQMGQEVILRCVPISNHLYFYWYRQILGQKVEFLVSFYNNEISEKSEIFDDQFSVERPDGSNFTLKIRSTKLEDSAMYFCASSYLAGAYNEQFFGPGTRLTVL.

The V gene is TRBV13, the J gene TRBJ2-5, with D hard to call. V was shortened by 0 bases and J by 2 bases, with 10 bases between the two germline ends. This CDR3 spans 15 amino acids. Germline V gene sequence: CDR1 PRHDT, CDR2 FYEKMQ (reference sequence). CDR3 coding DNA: TGTGCCAGCAGCTTAGGCCCAGGAACTCAAGAGACCCAGTACTTC. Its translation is CASSLGPGTQETQYF.

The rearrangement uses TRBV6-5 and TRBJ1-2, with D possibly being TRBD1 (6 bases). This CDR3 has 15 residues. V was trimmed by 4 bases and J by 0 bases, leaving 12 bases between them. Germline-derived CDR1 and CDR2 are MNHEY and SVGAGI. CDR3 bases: TGTGCCAGCAGTTGGGACACCGCCACTAACTATGGCTACACCTTC. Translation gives CASSWDTATNYGYTF.

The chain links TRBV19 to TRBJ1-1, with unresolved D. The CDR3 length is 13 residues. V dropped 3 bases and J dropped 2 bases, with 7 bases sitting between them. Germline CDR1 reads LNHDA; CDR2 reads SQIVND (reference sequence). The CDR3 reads CASSMTINTEAFF. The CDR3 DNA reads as TGTGCCAGTAGTATGACAATTAACACTGAAGCTTTCTTT. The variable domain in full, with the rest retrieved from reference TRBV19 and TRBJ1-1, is DGGITQSPKYLFRKEGQNVTLSCEQNLNHDAMYWYRQDPGQGLRLIYYSQIVNDFQKGDIAEGYSVSREKKESFPLTVTSAQKNPTAFYLCASSMTINTEAFFGQGTRLTVV.

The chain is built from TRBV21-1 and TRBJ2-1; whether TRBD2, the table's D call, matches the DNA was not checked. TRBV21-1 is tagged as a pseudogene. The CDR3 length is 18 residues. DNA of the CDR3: TGTGCCAGCAGCAAGGGAGGTACTAGCGGGATGCCCTACAATGAGCAGTTCTTC. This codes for CASSKGGTSGMPYNEQFF.

The CDR3 sequence: CASSLDPELGEQYF. For the CDR3, the DNA is TGTGCCAGCAGCTTAGACCCCGAACTTGGCGAGCAGTACTTC. The chain has TRBV11-2 and TRBJ2-7; D is unclear. CDR1 is SGHAT, CDR2 FQNNGV, per germline. The germline V and J ends were trimmed by 0 bases and 6 bases, with 12 bases remaining between them. The CDR3 extends over 14 amino acids.

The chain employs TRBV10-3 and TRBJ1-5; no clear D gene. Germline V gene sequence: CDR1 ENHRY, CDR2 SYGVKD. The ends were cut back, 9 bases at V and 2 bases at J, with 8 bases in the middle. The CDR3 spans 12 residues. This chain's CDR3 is CAISTGNQPQHF. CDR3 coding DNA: TGTGCCATTTCAACGGGCAATCAGCCCCAGCATTTT.

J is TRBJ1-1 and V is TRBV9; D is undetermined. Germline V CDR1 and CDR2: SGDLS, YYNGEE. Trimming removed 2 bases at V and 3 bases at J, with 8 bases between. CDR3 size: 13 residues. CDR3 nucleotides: TGTGCCAGCAGCGTGCACCGGTACACTGAAGCTTTCTTT. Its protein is CASSVHRYTEAFF.

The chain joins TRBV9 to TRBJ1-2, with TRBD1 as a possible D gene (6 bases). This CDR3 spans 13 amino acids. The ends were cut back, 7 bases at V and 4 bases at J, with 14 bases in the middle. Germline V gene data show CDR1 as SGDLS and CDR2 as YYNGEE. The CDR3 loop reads CASATGMGYGYTF. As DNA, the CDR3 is TGTGCCAGCGCTACAGGGATGGGCTATGGCTACACCTTC.

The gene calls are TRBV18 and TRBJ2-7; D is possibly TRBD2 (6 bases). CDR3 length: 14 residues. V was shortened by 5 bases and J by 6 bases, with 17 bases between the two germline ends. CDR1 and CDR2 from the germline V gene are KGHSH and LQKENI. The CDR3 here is CASSDGSSYSEQYF. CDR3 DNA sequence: TGTGCCAGCTCAGACGGGAGTTCTTATTCCGAGCAGTACTTC.

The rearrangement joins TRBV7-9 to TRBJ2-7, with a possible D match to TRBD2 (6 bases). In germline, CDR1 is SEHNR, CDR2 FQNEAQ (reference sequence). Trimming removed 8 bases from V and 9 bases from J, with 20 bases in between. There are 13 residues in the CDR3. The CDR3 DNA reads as TGTGCCAGCGGTGGGCTAGCGACCACGGGGCAGTACTTC. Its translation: CASGGLATTGQYF.

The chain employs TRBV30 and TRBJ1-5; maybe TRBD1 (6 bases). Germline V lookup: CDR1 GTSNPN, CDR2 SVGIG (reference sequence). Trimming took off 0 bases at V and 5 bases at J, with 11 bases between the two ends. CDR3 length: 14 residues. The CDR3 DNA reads TGTGCCTGGAGTGTAGAACAGGGAGATCAGCCCCAGCATTTT. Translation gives CAWSVEQGDQPQHF.

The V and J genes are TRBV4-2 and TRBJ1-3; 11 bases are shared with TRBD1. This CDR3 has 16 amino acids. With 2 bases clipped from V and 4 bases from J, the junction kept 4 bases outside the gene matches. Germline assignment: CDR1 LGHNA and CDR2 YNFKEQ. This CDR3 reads CASSQYGQGAGNTIYF. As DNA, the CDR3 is TGTGCCAGCAGCCAATACGGACAGGGGGCAGGAAACACCATATATTTT.

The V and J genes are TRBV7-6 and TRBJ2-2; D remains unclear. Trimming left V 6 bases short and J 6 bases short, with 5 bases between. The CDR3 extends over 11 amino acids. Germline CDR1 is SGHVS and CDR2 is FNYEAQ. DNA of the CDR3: TGTGCCAGCAGTTTCGCCGGGGAGCTGTTTTTT. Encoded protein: CASSFAGELFF.